This T cell receptor (beta chain) is drawn from a study of cytomegalovirus exposure and HLA in healthy donors (dated by TCRdb to between 2016 and 2019). A note on the overall study: An earlier analysis of roughly 500 of the donors reported under 300 Gb of sequence data and about 120 million unique TCR beta sequences obtained from around 170 million T cells. An early release covering approximately 600 HLA-typed donors comprised 300 to 350 gigabases of sequencing data and around 85 million unique TCR sequences. Of the 398 genotyped donors, 65% to 90% fell in the genetic ancestry cluster associated with self-reported Caucasian donors. The study aimed to test whether cataloging public T cell receptors could reveal signatures of past pathogen exposure. The study profiled the T cell repertoires of some 610 subjects by immunosequencing and related them to cytomegalovirus serostatus. Along with the approximately 600-subject first cohort, a separate validation cohort of over a hundred different subjects was used. To predict cytomegalovirus infection status, the study combined high-throughput TCR immunosequencing, statistical association of individual TCRs with disease status, and machine learning. A later analysis re-examined previously published TCR beta repertoires from more than 550 donors and added high-resolution HLA genotyping to investigate patterns of TCR occurrence. The later analysis used no new phenotypic data to find candidate immune exposures, relying instead on TCR beta sequences and their occurrence across donors. An earlier analysis of around 580 of the donors used high-throughput TCR beta sequencing to judge whether each TCR beta V gene segment behaved as functional or pseudogenic. Donor age, sex, ethnicity and CMV serostatus were compiled together with the repertoire data. A later genetic analysis took genome-wide SNP genotypes for about 55% of the 666 donors and used that subset as a discovery cohort. All discovery cohort repertoires had been generated using a single sequencing platform. Both class I and class II loci were covered by HLA typing, at four-digit resolution. The number of donors typed differed by locus, with about 629-630 for A, B, C, DRB1 and DQB1, approximately 500 for DQA1, over 600 for DPA1, and roughly 450 for DPB1. A handful of DR-DQ haplotypes were handled as single units for association and clustering because linkage in the cohort was strong. Among roughly 370 genotyped donors of the cohort, an average of approximately 230,000 unique TCR beta nucleotide sequences were sequenced per donor, about a sixth of them non-productive.

The CDR3, from cysteine to phenylalanine, totals 16 residues. The sequence is cut down to CDR3 DNA, 48 bases in frame from base 1. The V end gives up 7 bases and the J end 0 bases, leaving 7 bases in the junction not matched to a gene. The germline V gene (reference sequence) sets CDR1 to SEHNR and CDR2 to FQNEAQ. General study outcomes and caveats: A further reported finding was that TCR beta sequences accurately predicted the HLA-A and HLA-B alleles for most subjects in the first cohort. In both the original and validation cohorts, the classifier was reported to diagnose cytomegalovirus status with high specificity and sensitivity. CMV serostatus was the only immune exposure information available for the cohort. At a false discovery rate of 0.05, a later analysis linked 15,000 to 20,000 TCR beta sequences to specific HLA alleles. Several of the top co-occurrence clusters appeared to be linked to parvovirus B19, influenza, CMV and Epstein-Barr virus, according to a later analysis. Presence/absence analyses assumed roughly uniform sequencing depth across donors, an assumption that may not hold. Because some donors lacked HLA typing at each locus, the association tests relied only on the typed subset. According to a later analysis, TCR association rates differed among HLA loci, with DRB1 alleles showing the most associated TCRs and HLA-C alleles showing the fewest. A cluster of highly shared sequence variants was judged likely to represent a technical artifact of the sequencing pipeline. The study listed around 160 TCR beta chains as associated with cytomegalovirus. In vitro tests confirmed that a few of the cytomegalovirus-associated TCR beta chains recognize cytomegalovirus antigens. According to a later genetic analysis, donors in an Asian-associated ancestry cluster had fewer N-insertions in productive TCRs than the approximately 700-donor mean. Because counts were too low, 15 to 20 rarely observed V segments, including chromosome 9 orphons, were left out of the earlier analysis of 500 to 750 of the donors. In a later genetic analysis, a missense DCLRE1C variant was associated with V-gene and J-gene trimming of TCR beta chains, and the association was replicated in an independent cohort. Correlated functional status among segregating V segments might be attributable to linkage disequilibrium, but an unknown experimental factor could not be ruled out. Some IMGT-functional V segments, including TRBV6-2 and TRBV6-3, could not be distinguished by the 87-base-pair reads and were therefore excluded. A later analysis found that most CMV-associated TCR beta chains appeared HLA-restricted, with HLA associations seemingly driven largely by CMV exposure. Broadly in line with IMGT annotations, most TCR beta V segments showed up in productive rearrangements about 90% or about 30% of the time in an earlier analysis of about 500 of the donors. Strong co-occurrence of HLA alleles, especially DR and DQ, made assigning TCR associations to individual alleles difficult. A later analysis found that HLA-associated TCR beta chains were more clonally expanded and had lower generation probabilities than equally common non-associated chains. Most TCR sequences were observed very rarely across donors, whereas some public TCRs were present in many individuals. It was suggested by the authors that the approach could potentially be generalized to other disease states and immunological phenotypes. Only TCR beta chains were sequenced in this cohort, and the absence of alpha or paired-chain data limited detectable features.

The cohort was made up of roughly 670 healthy bone marrow donors. At the time of sampling, all cohort members were nominally healthy, though unrecorded immune exposures were likely present. The donor tested CMV seronegative and was one of the 352 seronegative cohort members. Each donor provided a peripheral blood sample, and peripheral blood mononuclear cells were used for TCR beta sequencing. Genomic DNA extraction from the blood cell samples was performed with the Qiagen DNeasy Blood Extraction Kit. The protocol used for the library was the immunoSEQ multiplex PCR assay. For the multiplex PCR, a mixture combining 60 forward primers for TCR Vbeta segments and 13 reverse primers for TCR Jbeta segments was used. Amplification of the CDR3 region of rearranged TCR beta genes was performed with a multiplex PCR assay on genomic DNA. The amplified TCR beta libraries were sequenced on the Illumina HiSeq System as 87-base-pair reads. As for the original processing: In a later analysis, tens of millions of unique TCR beta chains were counted across the 650 to 750 repertoires, and roughly 10 million of these chains were shared by at least two donors. A nearest-neighbor algorithm error-corrected the raw reads and collapsed the reads into unique sequences, merging closely related sequences to remove PCR and sequencing errors. Alignment of CDR3 sequences to IMGT reference sequences was used to assign V, D and J gene segments. For a sequence to be retained, at least a six-nucleotide match to both a V gene segment and a J gene segment was required. A rearrangement counted as productive if the CDR3 had no stop codons and remained in frame with V and J, and every other rearrangement counted as non-productive. Following IMGT convention, CDR3 was defined as the stretch from the second conserved V-encoded cysteine up to the conserved J-encoded phenylalanine. Sequences without an unambiguous match to a single V gene segment were excluded from the earlier analysis of about 600 of the donors. In an earlier analysis of 587 of the donors, V segments were called functional above 56.7% productive rearrangements and were called segregating when the between-donor standard deviation exceeded 5%. A statistical classification framework was developed to diagnose cytomegalovirus status using the catalog of TCR beta chain sequences. In a later analysis, V and J genes were assigned by comparing TCR nucleotide sequences against IMGT/GENE-DB human TR gene sequences. In a later analysis, CDR3 sequences and most-parsimonious VDJ recombination scenarios were assigned using the TCRdist pipeline. A later analysis defined each TCR beta chain by its CDR3 amino acid sequence plus V-gene family, and excluded reads lacking a unique V-gene family. As a way to deal with suspected cross-contamination and a sequencing artifact, a later analysis dropped 450 to 600 nucleotide sequences that were highly shared and had low generation probability. In a later analysis, a clonal expansion index for each public chain was calculated from normalized within-repertoire ranks of inferred template counts. In a later analysis, generation probabilities were computed with a VDJ recombination model fitted to out-of-frame rearrangements, and the resulting probabilities were checked against IGoR. A later analysis scored TCR-TCR, TCR-HLA and TCR-CMV co-occurrence with hypergeometric tests, applying a repertoire-size bias correction to TCR pairs. In a later analysis, false discovery rates were estimated by permuting HLA or CMV assignments 20 times. In a later analysis, co-occurring TCRs were grouped using DBSCAN, with TCRdist sequence similarity added in when clustering inside HLA-allele-positive subsets. For co-occurrence clustering, repertoires with fewer than 30,000 or more than 120,000 public chains were excluded, along with several repertoires with anomalous nucleotide sharing. Drawn from immuneACCESS, this table holds only the in-frame rearrangements with V and J called that TCRdb kept. Clones are partly lost; checked studies trace under half to an unresolved V gene and leave the rest unexplained. That table is the source of V, J and clone size, and D and trimming were worked out from the DNA. This sample comprises over 100,000 clones, about 83% of them detected only once. In total, the top ten clones hold about 5% of the sample.

A word on this clone: Its binding antigen is unknown. Base qualities are not provided; no much larger clone lies one nucleotide away.

The sequence is built from TRBV7-9 and TRBJ2-5; TRBD2 lines up with 11 middle nucleotides. The sequencing input was PBMCs. The sequence derives from a young woman in good health and CMV-seronegative. The nucleotide sequence is TGTGCCAGCAAGTCGCAACTAGCGGGAGACCAAGAGACCCAGTACTTC. It codes for CASKSQLAGDQETQYF. Here the CDR3 is joined to the reference TRBV7-9 and TRBJ2-5 genes, and the full variable domain is: DTGVSQNPRHKITKRGQNVTFRCDPISEHNRLYWYRQTLGQGPEFLTYFQNEAQLEKSRLLSDRFSAERPKGSFSTLEIQRTEQGDSAMYLCASKSQLAGDQETQYFGPGTRLLVL.